This TCR beta chain was obtained from a study of technical replicates of blood from a few donors (dated by TCRdb to 2015 to 2018). Library construction relied on the immunoSEQ multiplex PCR assay. TCRdb retrieved this table from immuneACCESS and kept in-frame rearrangements only. Not all clones are present; in checked studies, unresolved V genes account for under half, and no reason is known for the remainder. A total of some 80,000 clones appear in this sample, approximately 78% of them only once. The ten largest clones represent 3% to 5% of the sample. About this clone itself: This receptor's antigen is unknown. No much larger clonotype is one base removed from it; base qualities were not supplied.

This receptor was identified in a human donor in good health. Some clones in this sample may be carry-over from other donors' samples. Sequenced input: PBMCs.

The DNA sequence is as follows: TGTGCCAGCAGTGAATCCCCTAGCTACTACGAGCAGTACTTC. Translated, it gives CASSESPSYYEQYF. The chain is encoded by TRBV6-1 joined to TRBJ2-7; perhaps TRBD2 is the D gene, with 5 bases matching. From the cysteine up to the phenylalanine, the CDR3 has a length of 14 residues. Left in the record is the CDR3 DNA by itself, 42 bases read in frame from the first base. Relative to germline, V is 2 bases shorter and J is 3 bases shorter, with 11 bases between their ends. Per the germline V gene, MNHNS is the CDR1 and SASEGT is the CDR2.